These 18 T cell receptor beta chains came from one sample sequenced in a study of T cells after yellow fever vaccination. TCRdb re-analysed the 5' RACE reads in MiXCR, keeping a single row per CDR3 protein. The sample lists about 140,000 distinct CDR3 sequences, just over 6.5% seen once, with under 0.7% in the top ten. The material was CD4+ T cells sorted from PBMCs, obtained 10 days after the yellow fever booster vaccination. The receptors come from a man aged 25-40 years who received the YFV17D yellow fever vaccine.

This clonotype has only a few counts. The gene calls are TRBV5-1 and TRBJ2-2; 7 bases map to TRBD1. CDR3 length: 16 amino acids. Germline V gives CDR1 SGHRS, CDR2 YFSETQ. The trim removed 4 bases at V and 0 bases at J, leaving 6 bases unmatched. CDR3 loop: CASSATGTANTGELFF. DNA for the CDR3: TGCGCCAGCAGCGCTACCGGGACAGCGAACACCGGGGAGCTGTTTTTT.

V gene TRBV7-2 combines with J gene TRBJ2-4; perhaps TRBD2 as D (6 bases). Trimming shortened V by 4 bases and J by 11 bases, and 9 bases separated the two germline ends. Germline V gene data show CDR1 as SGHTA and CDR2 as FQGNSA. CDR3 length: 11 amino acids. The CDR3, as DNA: TGTGCCAGCAGCTCAGGCGGGGTTCAGTACTTC. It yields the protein CASSSGGVQYF.

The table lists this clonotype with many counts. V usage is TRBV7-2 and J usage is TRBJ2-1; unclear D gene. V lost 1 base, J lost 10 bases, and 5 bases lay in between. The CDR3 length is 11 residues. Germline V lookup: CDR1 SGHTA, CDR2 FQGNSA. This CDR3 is CASSLVLEQFF. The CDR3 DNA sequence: TGTGCCAGCAGCTTAGTGTTAGAGCAGTTCTTC.

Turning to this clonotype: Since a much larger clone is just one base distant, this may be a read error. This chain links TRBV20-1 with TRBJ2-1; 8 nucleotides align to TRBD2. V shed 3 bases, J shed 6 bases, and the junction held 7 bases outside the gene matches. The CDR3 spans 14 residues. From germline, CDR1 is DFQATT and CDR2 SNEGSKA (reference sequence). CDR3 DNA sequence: TGCAGTGCTAGTAAGCTAGCGGGCCCCAATGAGCAGTTCTTC. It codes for CSASKLAGPNEQFF.

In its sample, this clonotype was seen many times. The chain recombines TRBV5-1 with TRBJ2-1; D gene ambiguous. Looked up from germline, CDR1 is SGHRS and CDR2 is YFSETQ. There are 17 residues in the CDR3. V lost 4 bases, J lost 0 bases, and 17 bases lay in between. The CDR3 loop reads CASSLTRTESSYNEQFF. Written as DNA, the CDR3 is TGCGCCAGCAGCCTTACCCGGACGGAAAGCTCCTACAATGAGCAGTTCTTC.

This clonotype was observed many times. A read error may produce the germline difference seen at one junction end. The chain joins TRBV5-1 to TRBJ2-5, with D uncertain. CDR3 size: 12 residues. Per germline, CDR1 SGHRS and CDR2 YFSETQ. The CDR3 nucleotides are TGTGCCAGCAGCTTAGACCAAGAGACCCAGTACTTC. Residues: CASSLDQETQYF.

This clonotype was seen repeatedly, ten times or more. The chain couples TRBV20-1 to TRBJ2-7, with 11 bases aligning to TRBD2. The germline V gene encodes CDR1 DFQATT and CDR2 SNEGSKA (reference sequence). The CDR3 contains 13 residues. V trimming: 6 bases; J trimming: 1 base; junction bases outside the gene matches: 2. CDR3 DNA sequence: TGCAGTGCACGGACTAGCGGGTCCTACGAGCAGTACTTC. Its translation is CSARTSGSYEQYF.

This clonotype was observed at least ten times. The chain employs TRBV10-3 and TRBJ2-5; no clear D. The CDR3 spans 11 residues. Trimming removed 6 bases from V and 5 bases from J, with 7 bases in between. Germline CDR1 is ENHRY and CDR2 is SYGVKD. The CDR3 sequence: CAIRSGETQYF. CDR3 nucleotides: TGTGCCATCAGGTCGGGTGAGACCCAGTACTTC.

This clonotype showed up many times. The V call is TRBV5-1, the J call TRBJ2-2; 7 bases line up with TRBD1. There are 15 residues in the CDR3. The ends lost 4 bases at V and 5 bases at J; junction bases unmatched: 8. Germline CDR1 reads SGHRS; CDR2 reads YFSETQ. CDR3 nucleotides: TGCGCCAGCAGCACCAGACAGGGAGAAACCGGGGAGCTGTTTTTT. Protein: CASSTRQGETGELFF.

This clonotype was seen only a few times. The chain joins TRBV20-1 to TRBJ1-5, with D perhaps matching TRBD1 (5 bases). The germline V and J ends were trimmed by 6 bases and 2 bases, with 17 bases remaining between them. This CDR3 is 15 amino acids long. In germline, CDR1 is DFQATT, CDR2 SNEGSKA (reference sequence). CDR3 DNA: TGCAGTGCACCTTCAGGGACTTCGGGCAATCAGCCCCAGCATTTT. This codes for CSAPSGTSGNQPQHF.

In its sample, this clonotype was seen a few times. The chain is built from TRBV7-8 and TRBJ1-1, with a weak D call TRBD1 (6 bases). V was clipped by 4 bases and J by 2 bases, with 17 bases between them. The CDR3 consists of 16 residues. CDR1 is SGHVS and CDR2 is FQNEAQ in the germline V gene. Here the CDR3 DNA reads TGTGCCAGCAGCTCTAGGGGGGCCGGGGCAAACACTGAAGCTTTCTTT. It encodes CASSSRGAGANTEAFF.

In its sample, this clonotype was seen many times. In DNA, the CDR3 is TGTGCCAGCAGCAAGGTCGGTTCTAGCTCTGGGGCCAACGTCCTGACTTTC. Residues: CASSKVGSSSGANVLTF. The chain employs TRBV14 and TRBJ2-6, with no clear D. Germline assignment: CDR1 SGHDN and CDR2 FVKESK. V shed 5 bases and J shed 0 bases, with 14 bases lying between them. The CDR3 is 17 residues long.

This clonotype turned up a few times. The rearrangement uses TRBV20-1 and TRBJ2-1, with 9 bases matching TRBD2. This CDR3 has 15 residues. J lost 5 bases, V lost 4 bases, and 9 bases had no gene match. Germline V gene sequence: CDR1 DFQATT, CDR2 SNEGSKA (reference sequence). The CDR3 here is CSATTGTSFNNEQFF. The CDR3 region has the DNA TGCAGTGCTACCACCGGGACTAGCTTCAACAATGAGCAGTTCTTC.

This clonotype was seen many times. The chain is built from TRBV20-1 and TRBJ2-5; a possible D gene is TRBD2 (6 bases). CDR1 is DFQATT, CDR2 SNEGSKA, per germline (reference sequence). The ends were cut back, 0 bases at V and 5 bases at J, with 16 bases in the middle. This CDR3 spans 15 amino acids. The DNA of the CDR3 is TGCAGTGCTAGAGATGGTTCTAGCGAGGGGGAGACCCAGTACTTC. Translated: CSARDGSSEGETQYF.

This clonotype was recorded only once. DNA for the CDR3: TGCGCCAGCAGCTTTGAGCAAGAGACCCAGTACTTC. Protein product: CASSFEQETQYF. This sequence joins TRBV5-1 and TRBJ2-5; no clear D gene. CDR3 length: 12 residues. CDR1 is SGHRS and CDR2 is YFSETQ in the germline V gene. V lost 2 bases to trimming and J lost 2 bases, with 4 bases between them.

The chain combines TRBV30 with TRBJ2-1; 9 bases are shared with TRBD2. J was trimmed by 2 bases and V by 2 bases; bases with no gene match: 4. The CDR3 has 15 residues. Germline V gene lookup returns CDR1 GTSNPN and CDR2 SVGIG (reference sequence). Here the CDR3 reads CAWSIAGGPYNEQFF. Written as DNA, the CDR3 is TGTGCCTGGAGTATCGCGGGAGGGCCCTACAATGAGCAGTTCTTC.

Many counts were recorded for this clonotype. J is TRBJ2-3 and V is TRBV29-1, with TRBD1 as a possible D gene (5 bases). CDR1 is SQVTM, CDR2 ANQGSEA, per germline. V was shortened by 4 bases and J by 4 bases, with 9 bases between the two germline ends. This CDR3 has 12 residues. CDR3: CSVAPGSDTQYF. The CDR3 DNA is TGCAGCGTTGCCCCAGGGTCAGATACGCAGTATTTT.

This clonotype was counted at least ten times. The chain's CDR3 is CAWRKRGHF. In DNA, the CDR3 is TGTGCCTGGAGAAAGCGAGGGCATTTT. The V gene is TRBV30, the J gene TRBJ1-5, with D uncertain. Germline lookup yields CDR1 GTSNPN and CDR2 SVGIG (reference sequence). This CDR3 spans 9 amino acids. Between the trimmed V and J ends, which lost 3 bases and 15 bases, there was a span of 9 bases.